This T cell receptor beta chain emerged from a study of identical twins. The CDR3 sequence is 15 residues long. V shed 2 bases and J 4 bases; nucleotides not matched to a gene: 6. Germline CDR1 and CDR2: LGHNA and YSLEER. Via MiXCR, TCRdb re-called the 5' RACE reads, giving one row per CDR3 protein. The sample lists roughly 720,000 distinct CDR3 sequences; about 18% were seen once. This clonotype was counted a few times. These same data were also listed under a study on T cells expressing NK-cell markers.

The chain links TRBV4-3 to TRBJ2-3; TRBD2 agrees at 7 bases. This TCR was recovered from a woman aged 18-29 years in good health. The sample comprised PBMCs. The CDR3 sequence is CASSQSGGFPDTQYF. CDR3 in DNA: TGCGCCAGCAGCCAATCGGGAGGCTTCCCAGATACGCAGTATTTT.